This T cell receptor beta chain was profiled in a study of shared T cell receptors in the human thymus (TCRdb year 2021). Study-wide context: The study investigated the way shared, self-reactive T-cell receptor alpha chains are produced in the human thymus.

The method was the immunoSEQ multiplex PCR assay. The immuneACCESS repertoire file appears here via TCRdb, limited to in-frame rearrangements. These files lack a portion of the clones; in checked studies, under half of the deficit traces to unresolved V genes, and the cause of the others is not known. The sample table lists 630,000 or so clones, 80% to 90% of them with a count of one. The ten largest account for roughly 0.0089% of the sample. The CDR3 contains 14 residues, cysteine and phenylalanine counted. The only DNA kept is the CDR3, 42 bases in frame from the first base. In the germline V gene, CDR1 corresponds to SGHRS and CDR2 to YFSETQ. Relative to germline, V is 0 bases shorter and J is 7 bases shorter, with 11 bases between their ends. In regard to this clone: Its antigen is currently not known. No much larger clonotype is one base removed from it; base qualities were not supplied.

The same data also contributed to another study, on human thymus T cells. In that second paper, the authors write: The donors were immunologically healthy infants in Finland who had open corrective cardiac surgery for congenital heart defects. Thymus tissue was obtained as surgical resects removed during corrective cardiac surgery. V and J gene segment usage appeared biased in both thymic and peripheral blood repertoires. Highly overlapping thymic TCR repertoires among unrelated individuals were reported in the related research. TCR alpha and beta repertoires from roughly eight infant thymus samples and four related peripheral blood samples were characterized in the study. The infant donors were about 6 to 250 days old, and the cohort included five to seven males and two females. Thymocytes were released mechanically from tissue and stored at -70 °C as pellets of roughly 9-32 million cells. Genomic DNA was extracted from frozen cell pellets with a QIAsymphony instrument. The immunoSEQ multiplex PCR assay was used to amplify the TCRB and TCRAD loci from a standardized quantity of quality-controlled genomic DNA. Amplicons spanned the V(D)J region at a length sufficient to cover the CDR3 and identify V and J genes. The amplicons were sequenced on an Illumina platform via the commercial immunoSEQ service. Primer bias and sequencing errors were corrected as previously described, and TCRAD and TCRB definitions were based on the IMGT database. Analysis of the repertoires was done with immunoSEQ Analyzer 3.0 and VDJTools and included basic statistics, V/J segment usage, diversity estimates, rarefaction and pairwise overlap. Chao1, ChaoE, Efron-Thisted, Shannon and inverse Simpson indices were used to estimate diversity, which was also estimated on datasets down-sampled to the smallest sample. Repertoire overlap was assessed by strict matching of CDR3 nucleotide sequence, V gene and J gene, and clustering was done by Jaccard-based multidimensional scaling. On average, thymus samples gave about 750,000 unique TCRB clonotypes, whereas blood samples gave roughly 86,000.

The sequenced material came from thymocytes. The chain uses TRBV5-1 and TRBJ1-5; tentative D gene TRBD1, with 5 bases matching. The TCR comes from a boy less than two years old with a congenital heart defect. Donor details come from another sample of the same person, matched by shared clones. The CDR3 in this case is CASSLGGGRQPQHF. Here is the DNA: TGCGCCAGCAGCTTGGGTGGGGGGAGACAGCCCCAGCATTTT.